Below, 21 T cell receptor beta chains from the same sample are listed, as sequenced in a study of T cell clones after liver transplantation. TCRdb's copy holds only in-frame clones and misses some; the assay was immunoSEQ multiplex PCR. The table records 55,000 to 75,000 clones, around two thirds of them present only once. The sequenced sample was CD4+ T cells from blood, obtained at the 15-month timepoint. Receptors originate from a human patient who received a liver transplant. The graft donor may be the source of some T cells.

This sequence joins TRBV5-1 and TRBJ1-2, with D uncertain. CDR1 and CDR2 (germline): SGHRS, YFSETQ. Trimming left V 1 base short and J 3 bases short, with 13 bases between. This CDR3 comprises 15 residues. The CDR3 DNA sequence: TGCGCCAGCAGCTTGTTAGGACCACTGGACTATGGCTACACCTTC. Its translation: CASSLLGPLDYGYTF.

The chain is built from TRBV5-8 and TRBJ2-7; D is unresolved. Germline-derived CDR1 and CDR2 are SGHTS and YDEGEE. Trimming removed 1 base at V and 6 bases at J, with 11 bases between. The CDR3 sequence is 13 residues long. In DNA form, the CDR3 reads TGTGCCAGCAGCTTGTACAGCGCTCCCGAGCAGTACGTC. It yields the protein CASSLYSAPEQYV.

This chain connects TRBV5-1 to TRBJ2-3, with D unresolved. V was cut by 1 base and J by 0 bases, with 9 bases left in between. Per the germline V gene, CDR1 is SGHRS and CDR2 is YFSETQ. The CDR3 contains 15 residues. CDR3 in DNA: TGCGCCAGCAGCTTGCAGCCTTCTAGCACAGATACGCAGTATTTT. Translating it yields CASSLQPSSTDTQYF.

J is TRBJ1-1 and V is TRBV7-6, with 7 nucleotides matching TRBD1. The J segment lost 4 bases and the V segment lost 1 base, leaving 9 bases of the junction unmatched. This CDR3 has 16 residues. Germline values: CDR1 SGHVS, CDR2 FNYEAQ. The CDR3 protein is CASSLGVSGGATEAFF. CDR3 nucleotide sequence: TGTGCCAGCAGCTTAGGTGTTTCAGGGGGGGCCACTGAAGCTTTCTTT.

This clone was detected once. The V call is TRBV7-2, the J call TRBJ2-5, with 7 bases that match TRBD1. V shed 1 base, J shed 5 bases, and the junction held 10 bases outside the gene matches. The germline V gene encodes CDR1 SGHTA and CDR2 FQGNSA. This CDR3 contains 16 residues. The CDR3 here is CASSLGDRPLRETQYF. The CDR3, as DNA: TGTGCCAGCAGCTTAGGGGACAGACCCCTGCGGGAGACCCAGTACTTC.

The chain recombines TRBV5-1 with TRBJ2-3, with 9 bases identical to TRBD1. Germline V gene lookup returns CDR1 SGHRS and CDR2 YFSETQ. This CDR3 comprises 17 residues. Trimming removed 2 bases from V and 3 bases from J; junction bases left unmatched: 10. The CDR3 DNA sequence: TGCGCCAGCAGCTTACAGGGGGCGGGTAGTCGGACAGATACGCAGTATTTT. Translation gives CASSLQGAGSRTDTQYF. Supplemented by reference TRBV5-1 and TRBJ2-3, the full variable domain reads KAGVTQTPRYLIKTRGQQVTLSCSPISGHRSVSWYQQTPGQGLQFLFEYFSETQRNKGNFPGRFSGRQFSNSRSEMNVSTLELGDSALYLCASSLQGAGSRTDTQYFGPGTRLTVL.

This CDR3 reads CASSPGLAGRNNEQFF. The CDR3, as DNA: TGTGCCAGCAGTCCGGGACTAGCGGGACGCAACAATGAGCAGTTCTTC. The chain couples TRBV27 to TRBJ2-1; 13 bases agree with TRBD2. V lost 5 bases, J lost 5 bases, and 6 bases stayed unmatched. Germline CDR1 and CDR2: MNHEY and SMNVEV (reference sequence). The CDR3 has 16 residues.

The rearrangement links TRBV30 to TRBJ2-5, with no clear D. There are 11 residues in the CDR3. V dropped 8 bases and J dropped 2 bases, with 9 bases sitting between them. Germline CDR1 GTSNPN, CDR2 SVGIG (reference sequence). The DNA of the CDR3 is TGTGCCGCGGCGGAACAAGAGACCCAGTACTTC. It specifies CAAAEQETQYF.

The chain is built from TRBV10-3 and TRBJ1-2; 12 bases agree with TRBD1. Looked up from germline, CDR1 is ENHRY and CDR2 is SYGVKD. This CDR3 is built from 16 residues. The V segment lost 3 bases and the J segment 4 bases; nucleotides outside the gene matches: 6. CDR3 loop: CAISDAGTGGSYGYTF. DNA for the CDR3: TGTGCCATCAGTGACGCCGGGACAGGGGGCAGCTATGGCTACACCTTC.

For the CDR3, the DNA is TGTGCCAGCAGTCCAGGGGTGGACACTGAAGCTTTCTTT. Its translation is CASSPGVDTEAFF. The chain uses TRBV2 and TRBJ1-1, with D tentatively TRBD1 (6 bases). Germline CDR1 SNHLY, CDR2 FYNNEI. The CDR3 is 13 amino acids. V was shortened by 5 bases and J by 3 bases, with 10 bases between the two germline ends. Combining the CDR3 with reference TRBV2 and TRBJ1-1 gives the whole variable domain EPEVTQTPSHQVTQMGQEVILRCVPISNHLYFYWYRQILGQKVEFLVSFYNNEISEKSEIFDDQFSVERPDGSNFTLKIRSTKLEDSAMYFCASSPGVDTEAFFGQGTRLTVV.

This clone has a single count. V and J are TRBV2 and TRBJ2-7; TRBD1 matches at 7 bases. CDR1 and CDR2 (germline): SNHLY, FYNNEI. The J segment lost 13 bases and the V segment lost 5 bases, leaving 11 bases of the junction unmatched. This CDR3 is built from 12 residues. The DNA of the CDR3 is TGTGCCAGCAGTACACTGACAGGGTTTCTCTACTTC. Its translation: CASSTLTGFLYF.

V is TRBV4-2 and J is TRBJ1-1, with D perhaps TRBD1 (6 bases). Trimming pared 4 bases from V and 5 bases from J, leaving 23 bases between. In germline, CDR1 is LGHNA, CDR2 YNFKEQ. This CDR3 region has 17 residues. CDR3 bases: TGTGCCAGCAGCCCAGACGAGGGGGGAAGTATTCGGACTGAAGCTTTCTTT. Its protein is CASSPDEGGSIRTEAFF.

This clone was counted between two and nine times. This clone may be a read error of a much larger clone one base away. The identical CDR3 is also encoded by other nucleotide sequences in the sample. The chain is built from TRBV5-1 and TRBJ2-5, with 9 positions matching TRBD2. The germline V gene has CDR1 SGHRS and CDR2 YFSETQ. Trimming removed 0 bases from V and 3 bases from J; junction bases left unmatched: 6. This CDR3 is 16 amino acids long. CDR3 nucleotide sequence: TGCGCCAGCAGCTTGGAAGGGGCGGGAGGGGAAGAGACCCAGTACTTC. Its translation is CASSLEGAGGEETQYF.

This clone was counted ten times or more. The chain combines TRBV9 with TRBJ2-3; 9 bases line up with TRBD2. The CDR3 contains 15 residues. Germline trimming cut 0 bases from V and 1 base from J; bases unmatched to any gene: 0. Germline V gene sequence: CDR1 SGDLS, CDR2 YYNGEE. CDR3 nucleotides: TGTGCCAGCAGCGTAGGGACTAGCGGCACAGATACGCAGTATTTT. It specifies CASSVGTSGTDTQYF.

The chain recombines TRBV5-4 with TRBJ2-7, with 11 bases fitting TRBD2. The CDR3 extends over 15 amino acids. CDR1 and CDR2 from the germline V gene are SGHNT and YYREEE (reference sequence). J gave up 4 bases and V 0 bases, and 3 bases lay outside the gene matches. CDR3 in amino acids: CASSLGGLAEYEQYV. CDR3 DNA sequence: TGTGCCAGCAGCTTGGGGGGACTAGCGGAGTACGAGCAGTACGTC.

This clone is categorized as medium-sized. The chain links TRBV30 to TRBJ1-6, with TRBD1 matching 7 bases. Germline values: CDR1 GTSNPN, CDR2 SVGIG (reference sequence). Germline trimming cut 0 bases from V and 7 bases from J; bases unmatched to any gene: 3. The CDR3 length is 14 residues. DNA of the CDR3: TGTGCCTGGAGTGTTCCAGGGGGGAATTCACCCCTCCACTTT. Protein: CAWSVPGGNSPLHF.

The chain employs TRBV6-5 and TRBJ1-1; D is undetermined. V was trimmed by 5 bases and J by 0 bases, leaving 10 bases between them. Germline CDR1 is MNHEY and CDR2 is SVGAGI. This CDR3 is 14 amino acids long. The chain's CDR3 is CASSRTSMNTEAFF. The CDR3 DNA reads TGTGCCAGCAGTCGGACGTCGATGAACACTGAAGCTTTCTTT.

CDR3 in amino acids: CASTASGSSYNEQFF. The CDR3 DNA sequence: TGTGCCAGTACGGCGAGCGGGAGCTCCTACAATGAGCAGTTCTTC. The rearrangement links TRBV19 to TRBJ2-1, with 8 bases fitting TRBD2. CDR3 length equals 15 residues. CDR1 LNHDA and CDR2 SQIVND come from the germline V gene (reference sequence). After removal of 7 bases from V and 0 bases from J, the junction contained 5 bases not matched to a gene.

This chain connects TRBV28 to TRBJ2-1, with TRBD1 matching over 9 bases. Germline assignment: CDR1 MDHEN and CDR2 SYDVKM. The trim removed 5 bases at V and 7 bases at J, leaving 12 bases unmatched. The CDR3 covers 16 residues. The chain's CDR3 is CASSSAGTGIGNEQFF. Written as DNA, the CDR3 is TGTGCCAGCAGTAGCGCCGGGACAGGGATTGGAAATGAGCAGTTCTTC.

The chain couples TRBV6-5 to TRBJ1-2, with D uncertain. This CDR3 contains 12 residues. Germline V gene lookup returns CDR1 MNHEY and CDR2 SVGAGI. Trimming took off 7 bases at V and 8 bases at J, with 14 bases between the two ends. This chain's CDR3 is CASTGRGIGYTF. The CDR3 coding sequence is TGTGCCAGCACTGGACGCGGGATAGGCTACACCTTC.

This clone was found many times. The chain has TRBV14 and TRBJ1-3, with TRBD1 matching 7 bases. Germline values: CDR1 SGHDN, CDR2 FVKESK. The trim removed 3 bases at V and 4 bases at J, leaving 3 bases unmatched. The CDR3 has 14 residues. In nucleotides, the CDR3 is TGTGCCAGCAGCCATGCAGGGGGGGGAAACACCATATATTTT. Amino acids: CASSHAGGGNTIYF.